This is a list of T cell receptor beta chains from one sample in a study of blood T cell repertoires in COVID-19. TCRdb's table, derived via immunoSEQ multiplex PCR, lists solely in-frame clones and lacks some. The sample shows some 71,000 clones, roughly 88% of them seen only once. The sequenced material came from peripheral blood. All receptors come from a woman aged 50 to 60 with acute or convalescent COVID-19. Both conserved end residues are part of each CDR3. Each record gives: V gene, D gene, clone size, J gene, CDR3 protein, CDR3 DNA. A D gene is named only where the DNA matches it firmly. Clone size is stated in some rows and not others, as once, few, many or a class when expanded.

TRBV7-2	-	-	TRBJ2-7	CASSRTGTTSYEQYF	TGTGCCAGCAGCCGTACCGGGACAACCTCCTACGAGCAGTACTTC
TRBV10-3	TRBD2	few	TRBJ2-1	CAISESQIAGGPDNEQFF	TGTGCCATCAGTGAATCTCAGATAGCGGGGGGGCCTGACAATGAGCAGTTCTTC
TRBV5-6	-	-	TRBJ1-5	CASSHGESGALNQPQHF	TGTGCCAGCAGCCATGGTGAGTCAGGGGCACTCAATCAGCCCCAGCATTTT
TRBV5-6	TRBD1	few	TRBJ1-2	CASSYRGSGYTF	TGTGCCAGCAGCTACAGGGGTAGCGGCTACACCTTC
TRBV6-4	-	once	TRBJ2-2	CASSDSSAGELFF	TGTGCCAGCAGTGACTCAAGCGCCGGGGAGCTGTTTTTT
TRBV6-2/TRBV6-3	TRBD2	-	TRBJ2-7	CASSGGLAGGEQYF	TGTGCCAGCAGTGGGGGACTAGCGGGGGGCGAGCAGTACTTC
TRBV19	-	-	TRBJ2-5	CASSMRDSERETQYF	TGTGCCAGTAGTATGAGGGACTCCGAGCGGGAGACCCAGTACTTC
TRBV4-2	TRBD2	-	TRBJ2-7	CASSQDPLAGALSFEQYF	TGTGCCAGCAGCCAAGATCCACTAGCGGGAGCCCTCTCGTTCGAGCAGTACTTC
TRBV18	-	-	TRBJ2-2	CASSALQGAPNTGELFF	TGTGCCAGCTCAGCACTACAGGGAGCCCCGAACACCGGGGAGCTGTTTTTT
TRBV9	-	few	TRBJ1-5	CASSVGPGSNQPQHF	TGTGCCAGCAGCGTAGGGCCAGGGAGCAATCAGCCCCAGCATTTT
TRBV29-1	-	few	TRBJ2-7	CSVVGVHEQYF	TGCAGCGTTGTCGGGGTTCACGAGCAGTACTTC
TRBV5-1	-	-	TRBJ2-1	CASSPTGPLGFF	TGCGCCAGCAGCCCGACAGGACCGCTTGGGTTCTTC
TRBV5-1	TRBD1	-	TRBJ1-1	CASSGTPGQGAEAFF	TGCGCCAGCAGCGGAACCCCGGGACAGGGCGCTGAAGCTTTCTTT
TRBV30	TRBD2	-	TRBJ2-5	CAWSLAVQETQYF	TGTGCCTGGAGTCTAGCGGTCCAAGAGACCCAGTACTTC
TRBV29-1	-	once	TRBJ2-1	CSVAGTSSSYNEQFF	TGCAGCGTCGCCGGGACTTCGAGCTCCTACAATGAGCAGTTCTTC
TRBV14	TRBD2	-	TRBJ2-4	CASSPAGLAADRQCF	TGTGCCAGCAGCCCCGCGGGACTAGCGGCGGACCGACAGTGCTTC
TRBV5-1	TRBD1	-	TRBJ2-7	CASSPRTGGIYEQYF	TGCGCCAGCAGCCCTAGGACAGGGGGCATCTACGAGCAGTACTTC
TRBV3-1/TRBV3-2	-	-	TRBJ2-3	CASSQARGASTDTQYF	TGTGCCAGCAGCCAAGCTAGGGGTGCTAGCACAGATACGCAGTATTTT
TRBV7-2	-	-	TRBJ1-6	CASSLLGSYNSPLHF	TGTGCCAGCAGCTTACTAGGGAGTTATAATTCACCCCTCCACTTT
TRBV5-4	-	-	TRBJ1-1	CASSKQGAEAFF	TGTGCCAGCAGCAAACAGGGTGCTGAAGCTTTCTTT
TRBV28	-	-	TRBJ2-7	CASSLEEGISYEQYF	TGTGCCAGCAGTTTAGAGGAGGGCATCAGCTACGAGCAGTACTTC
TRBV15	TRBD1	few	TRBJ2-4	CATSRALIRDRGNIQYF	TGTGCCACCAGCAGAGCCCTTATCCGGGACAGGGGAAACATTCAGTACTTC
TRBV7-2	-	-	TRBJ1-2	CASSLGTGNYGYTF	TGTGCCAGCAGCTTAGGTACAGGCAACTATGGCTACACCTTC
TRBV9	-	once	TRBJ1-5	CASSVDPTPNQPQHF	TGTGCCAGCAGCGTAGACCCCACTCCCAATCAGCCCCAGCATTTT
TRBV13	-	-	TRBJ1-6	CASSLGGVVESPLHF	TGTGCCAGCAGCTTAGGGGGCGTGGTAGAGTCACCCCTCCACTTT
TRBV29-1	TRBD1	-	TRBJ2-7	CSVGDRGWAEQYF	TGCAGCGTTGGGGACAGGGGGTGGGCCGAGCAGTACTTC
TRBV6-1	TRBD1	-	TRBJ1-1	CASSGARQGLNTEAFF	TGTGCCAGCAGTGGGGCGCGACAGGGGTTGAACACTGAAGCTTTCTTT
TRBV18	TRBD1	-	TRBJ1-1	CASSTRQGGYTEAFF	TGTGCCAGCTCAACTCGACAGGGCGGCTACACTGAAGCTTTCTTT
TRBV7-6	TRBD2	-	TRBJ2-7	CASSRGSAWELYEQYF	TGTGCCAGCAGCCGCGGGAGCGCGTGGGAACTCTACGAGCAGTACTTC
TRBV7-9	TRBD1	-	TRBJ1-4	CASSFSGTGEKLFF	TGTGCCAGCAGCTTCTCCGGGACAGGAGAAAAACTGTTTTTT
TRBV6-2/TRBV6-3	-	-	TRBJ1-2	CASSYSHTGLPTVDGYTF	TGTGCCAGCAGTTACTCCCACACTGGACTACCCACGGTGGATGGCTACACCTTC
TRBV9	-	few	TRBJ2-3	CASSANQYTDTQYF	TGTGCCAGCAGCGCAAACCAGTACACAGATACGCAGTATTTT
TRBV28	-	few	TRBJ1-5	CASSLLRDNLYSNQPQHF	TGTGCCAGCAGTTTACTCCGGGACAACCTTTATAGCAATCAGCCCCAGCATTTT
TRBV2	-	-	TRBJ1-1	CASVDRRSEAFF	TGTGCCAGCGTCGATCGGCGGAGTGAAGCTTTCTTT
TRBV28	-	-	TRBJ1-5	CASNLGGYGQPQHF	TGTGCCAGCAACCTGGGAGGGTACGGTCAGCCCCAGCATTTT
TRBV18	-	-	TRBJ1-2	CASSPNRQEQCTF	TGTGCCAGCTCACCGAACCGGCAGGAACAGTGCACCTTC
TRBV30	-	-	TRBJ1-3	CAWSLGGRYGNTIYF	TGTGCCTGGAGTTTGGGGGGGAGGTACGGAAACACCATATATTTT
TRBV7-9	-	-	TRBJ2-7	CASSLESGYEQYF	TGTGCCAGCAGCTTAGAATCAGGGTACGAGCAGTACTTC
TRBV18	TRBD2	-	TRBJ2-7	CASSLSGLAGGSGNYEQYF	TGTGCCAGCTCCCTCTCGGGACTAGCGGGAGGGTCCGGAAACTACGAGCAGTACTTC
TRBV27	TRBD1	-	TRBJ1-3	CASSRDRDGNTIYF	TGTGCCAGCAGTAGGGACAGGGATGGAAACACCATATATTTT
TRBV4-1	-	-	TRBJ1-6	CASSQEPVAGSYNSPLHF	TGCGCCAGCAGCCAAGAGCCTGTTGCGGGCTCCTATAATTCACCCCTCCACTTT
TRBV12-5	-	-	TRBJ1-5	CASASSYSNQPQHF	TGTGCTAGTGCGTCGAGTTATAGCAATCAGCCCCAGCATTTT
TRBV15	-	few	TRBJ2-3	CATSSVITGSSTDTQYF	TGTGCCACCAGCAGCGTAATAACAGGCTCTAGCACAGATACGCAGTATTTT
TRBV10-3	TRBD1	few	TRBJ2-7	CAISESEGTGGTPYEQYF	TGTGCCATCAGTGAGTCGGAAGGGACAGGGGGCACCCCCTACGAGCAGTACTTC
TRBV5-1	-	few	TRBJ1-1	CASRGQGLNTEAFF	TGCGCCAGCAGGGGGCAGGGGTTAAACACTGAAGCTTTCTTT
TRBV15	-	-	TRBJ2-2	CATSIPGASTGELFF	TGTGCCACCAGCATCCCAGGGGCATCCACCGGGGAGCTGTTTTTT
TRBV12-5	-	-	TRBJ2-3	CASGLQGGVGTQYF	TGTGCTAGTGGTTTACAGGGTGGAGTGGGTACGCAGTATTTT
TRBV2	-	-	TRBJ2-7	CATELEQGSSYEQYF	TGTGCCACCGAGCTAGAGCAGGGGAGCTCCTACGAGCAGTACTTC
TRBV7-2	-	-	TRBJ1-1	CASSLGGMNTEAFF	TGTGCCAGCAGCTTAGGAGGCATGAACACTGAAGCTTTCTTT
TRBV5-4	-	-	TRBJ1-2	CASSLSPAFSDYGYTF	TGTGCCAGCAGCTTGAGCCCAGCCTTCAGCGACTATGGCTACACCTTC
TRBV4-3	TRBD2	once	TRBJ2-1	CASSQLPGLNEQFF	TGCGCCAGCAGCCAACTACCGGGACTAAATGAGCAGTTCTTC
TRBV20-1	-	once	TRBJ2-1	CSASLPRQLNEQFF	TGCAGTGCTAGTCTACCTCGACAACTCAATGAGCAGTTCTTC
TRBV14	-	-	TRBJ2-3	CASANPARGTDTQYF	TGTGCCAGCGCGAATCCCGCGCGTGGCACAGATACGCAGTATTTT
TRBV7-9	-	-	TRBJ2-7	CASFTDPYEQYF	TGTGCCAGCTTCACTGATCCCTACGAGCAGTACTTC